The clone carrying this TCR beta chain was recorded a few times. Antigen specificity is unknown. Ranging in age from about 6 to 90, the donors were healthy Caucasian individuals from Russia. V was clipped by 9 bases and J by 4 bases, with 18 bases between them. The CDR3 totals 15 residues. CDR1 is KGHDR and CDR2 is SFDVKD in the germline V gene. The second PCR ran about 6 to 12 cycles with a sample-barcoded 5' primer and J-beta primers. TCRdb reprocessed the 5' RACE reads with MiXCR, giving one entry per CDR3 protein. The sample lists 1.6 million or so distinct CDR3 sequences, roughly 32% occurring once. This specimen belongs to a study of blood T cells in healthy people across ages. Notes on the study in general: Estimates based on one million T cells were treated as lower bounds. Higher naive T cell percentage went strongly together with higher TCR beta diversity.

The receptor comes from a woman in her 30s in good health. The rearrangement joins TRBV24-1 to TRBJ2-1, with no clear D. The sequenced sample consisted of blood. In DNA, the CDR3 is TGTGCCACCCCCCTAGGCAGGAAAACTTACAATGAGCAGTTCTTC. It codes for CATPLGRKTYNEQFF.